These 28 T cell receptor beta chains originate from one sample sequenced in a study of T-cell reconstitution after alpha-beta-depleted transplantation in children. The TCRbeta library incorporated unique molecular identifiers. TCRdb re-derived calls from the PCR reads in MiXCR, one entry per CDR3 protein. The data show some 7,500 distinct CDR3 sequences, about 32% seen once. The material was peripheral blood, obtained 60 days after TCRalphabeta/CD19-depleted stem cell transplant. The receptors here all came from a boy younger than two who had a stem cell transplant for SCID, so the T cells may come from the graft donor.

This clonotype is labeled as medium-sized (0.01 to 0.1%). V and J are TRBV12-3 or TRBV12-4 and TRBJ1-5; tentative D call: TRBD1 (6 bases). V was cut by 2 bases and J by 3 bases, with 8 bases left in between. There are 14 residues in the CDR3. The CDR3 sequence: CASSLWGANQPQHF. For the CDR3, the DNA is TGTGCCAGCAGTTTATGGGGGGCCAATCAGCCCCAGCATTTT.

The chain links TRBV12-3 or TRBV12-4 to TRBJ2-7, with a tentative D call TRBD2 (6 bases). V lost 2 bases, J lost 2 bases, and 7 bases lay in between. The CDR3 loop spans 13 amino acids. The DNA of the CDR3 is TGTGCCAGCAGTTTAAGGGAGGCCTACGAGCAGTACTTC. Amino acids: CASSLREAYEQYF.

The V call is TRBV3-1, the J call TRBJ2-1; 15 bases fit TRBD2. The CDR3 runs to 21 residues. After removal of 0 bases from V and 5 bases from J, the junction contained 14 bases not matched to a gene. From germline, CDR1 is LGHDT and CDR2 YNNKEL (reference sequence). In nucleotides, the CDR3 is TGTGCCAGCAGCCAAGATCGGGCGGGACTAGCGGGAGGACCCAATCACAATGAGCAGTTCTTC. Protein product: CASSQDRAGLAGGPNHNEQFF.

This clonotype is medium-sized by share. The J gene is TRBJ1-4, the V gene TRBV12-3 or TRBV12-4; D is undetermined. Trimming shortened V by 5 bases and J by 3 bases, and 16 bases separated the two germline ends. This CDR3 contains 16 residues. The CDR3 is CASSPKSRVSNEKLFF. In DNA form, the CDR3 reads TGTGCCAGCAGTCCCAAGTCGAGGGTATCTAATGAAAAACTGTTTTTT.

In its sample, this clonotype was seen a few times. CDR3 sequence: CASSSTLQYNEQFF. CDR3 nucleotides: TGTGCCAGCAGCTCTACACTGCAATACAATGAGCAGTTCTTC. J is TRBJ2-1 and V is TRBV7-9; D call uncertain. There are 14 residues in the CDR3. The V gene lost 4 bases and the J gene lost 4 bases, with 11 bases spanning the gap. Looked up from germline, CDR1 is SEHNR and CDR2 is FQNEAQ (reference sequence). The full variable domain, rest sourced from reference TRBV7-9 and TRBJ2-1, is DTGVSQNPRHKITKRGQNVTFRCDPISEHNRLYWYRQTLGQGPEFLTYFQNEAQLEKSRLLSDRFSAERPKGSFSTLEIQRTEQGDSAMYLCASSSTLQYNEQFFGPGTRLTVL.

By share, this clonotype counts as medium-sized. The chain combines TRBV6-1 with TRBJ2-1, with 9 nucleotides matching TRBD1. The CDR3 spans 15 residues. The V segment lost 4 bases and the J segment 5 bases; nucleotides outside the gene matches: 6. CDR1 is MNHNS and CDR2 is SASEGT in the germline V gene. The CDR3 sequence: CASSGRDRANNEQFF. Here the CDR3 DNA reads TGTGCCAGCAGTGGCCGGGACAGGGCAAACAATGAGCAGTTCTTC.

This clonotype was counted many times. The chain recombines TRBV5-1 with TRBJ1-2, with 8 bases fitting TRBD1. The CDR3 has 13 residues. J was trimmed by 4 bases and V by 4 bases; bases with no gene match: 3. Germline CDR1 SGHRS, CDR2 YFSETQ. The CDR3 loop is CASSSGQGYGYTF. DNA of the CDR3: TGCGCCAGCAGCAGTGGACAGGGCTATGGCTACACCTTC.

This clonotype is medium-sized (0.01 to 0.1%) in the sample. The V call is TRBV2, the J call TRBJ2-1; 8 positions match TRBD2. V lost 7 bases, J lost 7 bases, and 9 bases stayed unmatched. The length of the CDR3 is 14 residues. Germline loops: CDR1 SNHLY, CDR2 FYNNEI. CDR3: CASKEAGEINEQFF. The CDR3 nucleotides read TGTGCCAGCAAGGAAGCGGGGGAGATAAATGAGCAGTTCTTC.

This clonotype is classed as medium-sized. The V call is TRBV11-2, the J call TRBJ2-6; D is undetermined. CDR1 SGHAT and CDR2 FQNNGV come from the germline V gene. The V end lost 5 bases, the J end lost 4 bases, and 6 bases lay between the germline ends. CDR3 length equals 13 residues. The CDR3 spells CASSPIGANVLTF. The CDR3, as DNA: TGTGCCAGCAGCCCTATAGGGGCCAACGTCCTGACTTTC. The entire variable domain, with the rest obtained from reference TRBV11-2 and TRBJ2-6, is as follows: EAGVAQSPRYKIIEKRQSVAFWCNPISGHATLYWYQQILGQGPKLLIQFQNNGVVDDSQLPKDRFSAERLKGVDSTLKIQPAKLEDSAVYLCASSPIGANVLTFGAGSRLTVL.

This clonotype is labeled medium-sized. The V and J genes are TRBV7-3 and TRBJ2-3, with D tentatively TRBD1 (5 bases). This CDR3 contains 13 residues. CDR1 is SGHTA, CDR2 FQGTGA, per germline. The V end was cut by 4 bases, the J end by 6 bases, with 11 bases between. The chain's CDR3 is CASSSGNWDTQYF. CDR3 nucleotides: TGTGCCAGCAGCTCAGGGAATTGGGATACGCAGTATTTT.

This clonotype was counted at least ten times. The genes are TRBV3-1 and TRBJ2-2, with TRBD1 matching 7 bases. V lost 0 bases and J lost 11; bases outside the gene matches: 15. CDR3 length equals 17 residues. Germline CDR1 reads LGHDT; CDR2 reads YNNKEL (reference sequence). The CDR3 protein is CASSQDLVLSGTVELFF. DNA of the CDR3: TGTGCCAGCAGCCAAGATCTCGTTCTATCCGGGACAGTAGAGCTGTTTTTT.

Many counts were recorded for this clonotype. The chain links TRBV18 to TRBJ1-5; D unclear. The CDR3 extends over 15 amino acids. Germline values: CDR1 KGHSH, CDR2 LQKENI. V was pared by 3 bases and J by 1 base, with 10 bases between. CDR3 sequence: CASSPAGGSNQPQHF. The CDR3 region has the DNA TGTGCCAGCTCACCCGCGGGTGGGAGCAATCAGCCCCAGCATTTT.

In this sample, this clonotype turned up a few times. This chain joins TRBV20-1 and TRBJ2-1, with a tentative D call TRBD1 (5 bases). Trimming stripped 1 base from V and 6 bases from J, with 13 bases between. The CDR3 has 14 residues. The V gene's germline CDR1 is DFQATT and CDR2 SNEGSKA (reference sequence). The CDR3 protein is CSARGRRGSNEQFF. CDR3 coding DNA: TGCAGTGCTAGAGGGAGAAGGGGTAGCAATGAGCAGTTCTTC.

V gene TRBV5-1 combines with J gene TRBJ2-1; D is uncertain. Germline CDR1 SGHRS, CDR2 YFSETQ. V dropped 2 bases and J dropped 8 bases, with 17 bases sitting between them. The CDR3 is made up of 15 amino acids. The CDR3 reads CASSFTPTKGYEQFF. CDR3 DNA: TGCGCCAGCAGCTTCACACCCACCAAGGGTTATGAGCAGTTCTTC. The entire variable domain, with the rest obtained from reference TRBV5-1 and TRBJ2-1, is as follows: KAGVTQTPRYLIKTRGQQVTLSCSPISGHRSVSWYQQTPGQGLQFLFEYFSETQRNKGNFPGRFSGRQFSNSRSEMNVSTLELGDSALYLCASSFTPTKGYEQFFGPGTRLTVL.

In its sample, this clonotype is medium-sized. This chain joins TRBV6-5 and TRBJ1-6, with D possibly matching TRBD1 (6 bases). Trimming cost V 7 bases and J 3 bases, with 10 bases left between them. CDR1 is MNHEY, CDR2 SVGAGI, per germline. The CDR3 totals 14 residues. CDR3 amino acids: CASTRGNYNSPLHF. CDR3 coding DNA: TGTGCCAGCACCAGGGGCAACTATAATTCACCCCTCCACTTT.

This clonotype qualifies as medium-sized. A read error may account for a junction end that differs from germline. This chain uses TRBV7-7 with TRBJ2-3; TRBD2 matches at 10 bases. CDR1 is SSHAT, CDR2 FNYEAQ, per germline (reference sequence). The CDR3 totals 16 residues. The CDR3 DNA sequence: TGTGCTAGCAGCCCCTATAGCGGGGGGATCACAGATACGCAGTATTTT. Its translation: CASSPYSGGITDTQYF.

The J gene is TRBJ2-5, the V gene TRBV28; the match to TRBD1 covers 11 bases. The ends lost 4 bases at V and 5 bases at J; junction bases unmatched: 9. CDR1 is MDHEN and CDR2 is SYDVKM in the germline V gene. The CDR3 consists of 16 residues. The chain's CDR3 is CASSSPFGTGGETQYF. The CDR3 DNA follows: TGTGCCAGCAGTTCACCTTTCGGGACAGGGGGGGAGACCCAGTACTTC.

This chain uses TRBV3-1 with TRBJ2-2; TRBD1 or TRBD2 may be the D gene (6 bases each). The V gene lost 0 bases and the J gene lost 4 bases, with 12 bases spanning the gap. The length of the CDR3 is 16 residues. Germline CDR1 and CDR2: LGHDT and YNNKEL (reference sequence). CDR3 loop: CASSQETRGLTGELFF. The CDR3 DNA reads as TGTGCCAGCAGCCAAGAGACCCGGGGGCTCACCGGGGAGCTGTTTTTT.

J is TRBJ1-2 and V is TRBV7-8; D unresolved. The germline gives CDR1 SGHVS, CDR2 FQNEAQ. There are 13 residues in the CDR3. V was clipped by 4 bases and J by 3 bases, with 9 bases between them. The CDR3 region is CASSSQDHYGYTF. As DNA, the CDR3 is TGTGCCAGCAGCTCCCAGGATCACTATGGCTACACCTTC. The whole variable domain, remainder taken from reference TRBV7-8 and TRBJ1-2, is GAGVSQSPRYKVAKRGQDVALRCDPISGHVSLFWYQQALGQGPEFLTYFQNEAQLDKSGLPSDRFFAERPEGSVSTLKIQRTQQEDSAVYLCASSSQDHYGYTFGSGTRLTVV.

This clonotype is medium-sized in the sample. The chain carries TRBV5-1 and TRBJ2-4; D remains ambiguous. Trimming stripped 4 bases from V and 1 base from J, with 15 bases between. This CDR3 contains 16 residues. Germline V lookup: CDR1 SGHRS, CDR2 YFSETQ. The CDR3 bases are TGCGCCAGCAGCCCAATGAGAGTCCCTGCCAAAAACATTCAGTACTTC. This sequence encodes CASSPMRVPAKNIQYF.

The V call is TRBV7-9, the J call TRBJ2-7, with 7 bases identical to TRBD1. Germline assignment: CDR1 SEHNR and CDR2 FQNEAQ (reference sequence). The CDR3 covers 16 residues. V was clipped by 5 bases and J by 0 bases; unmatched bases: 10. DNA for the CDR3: TGTGCCAGCAGCCCTAGGGTGGACAGGCTCTCCTACGAGCAGTACTTC. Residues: CASSPRVDRLSYEQYF. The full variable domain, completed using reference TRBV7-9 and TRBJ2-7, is DTGVSQNPRHKITKRGQNVTFRCDPISEHNRLYWYRQTLGQGPEFLTYFQNEAQLEKSRLLSDRFSAERPKGSFSTLEIQRTEQGDSAMYLCASSPRVDRLSYEQYFGPGTRLTVT.

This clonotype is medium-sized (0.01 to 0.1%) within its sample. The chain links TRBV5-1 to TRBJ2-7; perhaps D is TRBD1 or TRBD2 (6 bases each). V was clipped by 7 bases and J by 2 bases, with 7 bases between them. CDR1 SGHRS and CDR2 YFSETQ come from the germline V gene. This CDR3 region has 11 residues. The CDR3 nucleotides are TGCGCCAGCCGGGGGCCCTACGAGCAGTACTTC. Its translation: CASRGPYEQYF.

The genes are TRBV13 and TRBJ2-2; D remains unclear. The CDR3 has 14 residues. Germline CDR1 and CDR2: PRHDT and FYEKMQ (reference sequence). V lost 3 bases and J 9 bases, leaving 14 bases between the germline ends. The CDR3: CASSFRIPSWELFF. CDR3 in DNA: TGTGCCAGCAGCTTTCGGATTCCCAGCTGGGAGCTGTTTTTT.

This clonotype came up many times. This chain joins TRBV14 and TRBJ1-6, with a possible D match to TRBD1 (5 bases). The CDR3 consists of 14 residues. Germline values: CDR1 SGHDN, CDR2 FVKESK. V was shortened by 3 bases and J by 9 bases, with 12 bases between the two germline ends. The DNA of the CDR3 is TGTGCCAGCAGCCATCGGGGGATCGGTTCACCCCTCCACTTT. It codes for CASSHRGIGSPLHF.

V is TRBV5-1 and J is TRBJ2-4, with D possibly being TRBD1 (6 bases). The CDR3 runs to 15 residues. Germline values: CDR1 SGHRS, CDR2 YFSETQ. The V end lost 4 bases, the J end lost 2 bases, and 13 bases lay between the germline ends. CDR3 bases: TGCGCCAGCAGCGCCCGGACAGTTACCAAAAACATTCAGTACTTC. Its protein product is CASSARTVTKNIQYF.

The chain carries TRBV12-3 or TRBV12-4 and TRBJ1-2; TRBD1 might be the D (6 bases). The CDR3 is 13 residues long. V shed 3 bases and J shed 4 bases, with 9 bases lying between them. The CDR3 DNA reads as TGTGCCAGCAGTTTTCAGGGGAGCTATGGCTACACCTTC. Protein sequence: CASSFQGSYGYTF.

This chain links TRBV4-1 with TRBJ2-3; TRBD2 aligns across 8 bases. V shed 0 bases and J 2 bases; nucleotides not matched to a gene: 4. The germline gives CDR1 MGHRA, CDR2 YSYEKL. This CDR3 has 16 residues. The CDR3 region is CASSQDLAGLTDTQYF. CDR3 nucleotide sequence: TGCGCCAGCAGCCAAGACCTAGCGGGCCTCACAGATACGCAGTATTTT.

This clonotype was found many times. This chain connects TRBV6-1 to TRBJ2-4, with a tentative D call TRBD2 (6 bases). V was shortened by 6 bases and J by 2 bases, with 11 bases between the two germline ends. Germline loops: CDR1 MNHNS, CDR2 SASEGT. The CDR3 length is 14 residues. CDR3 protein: CASSLAGTKNIQYF. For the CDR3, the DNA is TGTGCCAGCAGCCTCGCGGGAACCAAAAACATTCAGTACTTC.